This T cell receptor beta chain was sequenced in a study of T-cell reconstitution after alpha-beta-depleted transplantation in children. This clonotype was observed a few times. Molecular barcoding with unique molecular identifiers was used for the TCRbeta library. A single record per CDR3 protein comes from TCRdb applying MiXCR to the PCR reads. Seen here are about 400,000 distinct CDR3 sequences, around 16% observed once, and the top ten hold 25% to 35%. Germline-derived CDR1 and CDR2 are SGHTA and FQGNSA. Trimming left V 3 bases short and J 4 bases short, with 13 bases between. CDR3 length equals 14 residues.

The chain combines TRBV7-2 with TRBJ2-7, with D possibly TRBD2 on 6 matching bases. The receptor comes from a boy under two years old who had a stem cell transplant for Wiskott-Aldrich syndrome, so the T cells may come from the graft donor. Sequenced here: PBMCs, mostly from graft donor cells, sampled 360 days after TCRalphabeta/CD19-depleted stem cell transplant. CDR3 in DNA: TGTGCCAGCAGCTTGGCTAGCGCCGTTTACGAGCAGTACTTC. As protein: CASSLASAVYEQYF.